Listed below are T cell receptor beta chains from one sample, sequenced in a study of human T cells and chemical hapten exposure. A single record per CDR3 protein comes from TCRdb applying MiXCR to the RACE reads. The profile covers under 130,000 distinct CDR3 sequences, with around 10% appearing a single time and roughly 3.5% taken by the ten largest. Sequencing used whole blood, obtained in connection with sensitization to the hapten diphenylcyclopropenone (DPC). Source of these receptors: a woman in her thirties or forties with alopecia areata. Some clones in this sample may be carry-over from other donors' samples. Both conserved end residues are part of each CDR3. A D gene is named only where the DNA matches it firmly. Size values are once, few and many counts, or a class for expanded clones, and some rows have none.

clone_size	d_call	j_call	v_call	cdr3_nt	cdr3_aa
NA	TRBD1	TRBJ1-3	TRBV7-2	TGTGCCAGCAGCCGACGACAGGGCCTGAGAGGAAACACCATATATTTT	CASSRRQGLRGNTIYF
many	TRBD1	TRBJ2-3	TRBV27	TGTGCCAGCAGCTCGGCGCCGGGACAGAGAAAACCAGATACGCAGTATTTT	CASSSAPGQRKPDTQYF
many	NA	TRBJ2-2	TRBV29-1	TGCAGCGTCCCCGGGACTACCGGGGAGCTGTTTTTT	CSVPGTTGELFF
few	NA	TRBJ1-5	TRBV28	TGTGCCATAAACGGGGAGGCAGGGAAAGGGGCCAATCAGCCCCAGCATTTT	CAINGEAGKGANQPQHF
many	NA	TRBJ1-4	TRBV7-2	TGTGCCAGCAGCTTAAGGGGCACAGGGTGGAGAACTAATGAAAAACTGTTTTTT	CASSLRGTGWRTNEKLFF
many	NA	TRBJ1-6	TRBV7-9	TGTGCCAGCAGTGACCGACAAGCGGATTCACCCCTCCACTTT	CASSDRQADSPLHF
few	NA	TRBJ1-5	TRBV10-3	TGTGCCATCAGTGTTGGACAGTCGGCTCAGCCCCAGCATTTT	CAISVGQSAQPQHF
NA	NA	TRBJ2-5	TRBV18	TGTGCCAGCTCACCACTCGGGGGAGAGACCCAGTACTTC	CASSPLGGETQYF
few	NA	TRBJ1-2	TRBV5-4	TGTGCCAGCGGACTGCGGGGGGGGCGGCAGGGCTACACCTTC	CASGLRGGRQGYTF
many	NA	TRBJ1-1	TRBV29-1	TGCAGCGGGCAGGACTTCAACACTGAAGCTTTCTTT	CSGQDFNTEAFF
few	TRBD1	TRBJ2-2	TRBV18	TGTGCCAGCTCACCTGACAGGGGGCGCAACACCGGGGAGCTGTTTTTT	CASSPDRGRNTGELFF
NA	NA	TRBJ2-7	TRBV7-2	TGTGCCAGCAGCCCCGAGCTCGGTTTCTCCTACGAGCAGTACTTC	CASSPELGFSYEQYF
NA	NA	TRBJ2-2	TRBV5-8	TGTGCCAGCAGCTCCCCGGTGCCCGGGGAGCTGTTTTTT	CASSSPVPGELFF
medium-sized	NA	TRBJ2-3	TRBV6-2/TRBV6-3	TGTGCCAGCAGTTTCCCAGATACGCAGTATTTT	CASSFPDTQYF
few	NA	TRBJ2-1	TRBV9	TGTGCCAGCAGCGCCGGGACCCCGAGGGGGGAGCAGTTCTTC	CASSAGTPRGEQFF
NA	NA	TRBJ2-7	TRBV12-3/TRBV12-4	TGTGCCAGCAGCCCCTGGCGGGACTACGAGCAGTACTTC	CASSPWRDYEQYF
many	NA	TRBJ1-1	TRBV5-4	TGTGCCAGCAGCCGAGGGACGGCGAACACTGAAGCTTTCTTT	CASSRGTANTEAFF
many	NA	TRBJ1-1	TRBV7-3	TGTGCCAGCAGCTCGGGGACATTCCGGAGGACTGAAGCTTTCTTT	CASSSGTFRRTEAFF
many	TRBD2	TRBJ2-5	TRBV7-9	TGTGCCAGCAGCTGGAGTCCCTTAGCGGGACCAAGAGAGACCCAGTACTTC	CASSWSPLAGPRETQYF